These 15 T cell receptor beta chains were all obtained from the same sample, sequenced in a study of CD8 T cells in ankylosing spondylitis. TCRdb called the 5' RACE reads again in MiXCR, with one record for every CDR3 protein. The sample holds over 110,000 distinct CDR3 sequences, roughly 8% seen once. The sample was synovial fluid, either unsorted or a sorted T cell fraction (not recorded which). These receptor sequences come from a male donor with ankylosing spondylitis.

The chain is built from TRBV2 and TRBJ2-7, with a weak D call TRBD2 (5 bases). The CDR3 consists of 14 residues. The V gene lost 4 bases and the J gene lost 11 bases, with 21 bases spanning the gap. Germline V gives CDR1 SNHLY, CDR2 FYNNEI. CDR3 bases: TGTGCCAGCAGTGTTCCTATGAAACCGGGAAAGGAGTACTTC. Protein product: CASSVPMKPGKEYF.

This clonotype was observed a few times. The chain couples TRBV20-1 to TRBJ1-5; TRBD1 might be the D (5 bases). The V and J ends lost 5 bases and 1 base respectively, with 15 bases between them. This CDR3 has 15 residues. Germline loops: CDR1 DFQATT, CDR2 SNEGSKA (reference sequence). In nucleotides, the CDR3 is TGCAGTGCTGGGGGAGAGGGGCTAAGCAATCAGCCCCAGCATTTT. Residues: CSAGGEGLSNQPQHF.

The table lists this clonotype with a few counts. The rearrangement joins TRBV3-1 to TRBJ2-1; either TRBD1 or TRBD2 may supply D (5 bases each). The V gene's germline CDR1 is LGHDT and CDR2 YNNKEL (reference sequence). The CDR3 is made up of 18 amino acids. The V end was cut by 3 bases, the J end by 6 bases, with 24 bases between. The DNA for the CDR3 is TGTGCCAGCAGCCACGAGGGGTCGTGGAGTCTAAGGGCCAATGAGCAGTTCTTC. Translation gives CASSHEGSWSLRANEQFF.

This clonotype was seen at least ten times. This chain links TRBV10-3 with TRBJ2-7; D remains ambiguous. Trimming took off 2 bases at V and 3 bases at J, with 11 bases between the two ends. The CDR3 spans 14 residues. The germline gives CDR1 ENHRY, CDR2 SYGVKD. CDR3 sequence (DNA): TGTGCCATCAGTGAGGGTGGAAACTTCTACGAGCAGTACTTC. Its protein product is CAISEGGNFYEQYF.

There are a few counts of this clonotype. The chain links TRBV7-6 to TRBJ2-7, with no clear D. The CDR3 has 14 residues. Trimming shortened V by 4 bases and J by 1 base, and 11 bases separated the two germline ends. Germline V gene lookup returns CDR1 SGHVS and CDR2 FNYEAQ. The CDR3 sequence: CASSSPGLSYEQYF. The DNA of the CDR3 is TGTGCCAGCAGCTCACCGGGCCTATCCTACGAGCAGTACTTC.

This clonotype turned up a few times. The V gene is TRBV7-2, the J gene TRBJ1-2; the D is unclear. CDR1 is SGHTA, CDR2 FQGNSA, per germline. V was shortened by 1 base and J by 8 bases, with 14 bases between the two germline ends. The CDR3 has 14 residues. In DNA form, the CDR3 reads TGTGCCAGCAGCTTAGACGGCAGGACCCACGGCTACACCTTC. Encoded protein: CASSLDGRTHGYTF.

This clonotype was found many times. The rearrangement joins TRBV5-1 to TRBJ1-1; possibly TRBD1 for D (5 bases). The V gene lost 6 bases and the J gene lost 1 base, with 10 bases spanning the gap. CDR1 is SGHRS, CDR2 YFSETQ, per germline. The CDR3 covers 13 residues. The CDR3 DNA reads TGCGCCAGCACCACGAGGGGGAACACTGAAGCTTTCTTT. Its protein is CASTTRGNTEAFF.

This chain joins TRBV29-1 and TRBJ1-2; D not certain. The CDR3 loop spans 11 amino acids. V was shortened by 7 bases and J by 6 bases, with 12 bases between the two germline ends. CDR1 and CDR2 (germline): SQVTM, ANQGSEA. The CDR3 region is CSALDADGYTF. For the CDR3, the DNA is TGCAGCGCCCTTGATGCGGATGGCTACACCTTC.

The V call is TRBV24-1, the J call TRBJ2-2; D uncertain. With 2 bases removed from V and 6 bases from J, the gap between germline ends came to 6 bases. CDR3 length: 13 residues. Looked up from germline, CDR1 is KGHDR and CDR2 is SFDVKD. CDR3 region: CATSDYGAGELFF. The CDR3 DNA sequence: TGTGCCACCAGTGATTATGGCGCCGGGGAGCTGTTTTTT.

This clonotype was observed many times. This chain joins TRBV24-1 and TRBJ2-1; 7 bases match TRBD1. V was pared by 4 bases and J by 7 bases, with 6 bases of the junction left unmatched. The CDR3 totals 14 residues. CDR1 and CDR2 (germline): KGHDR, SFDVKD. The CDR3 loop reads CATSDPDRENEQFF. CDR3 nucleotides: TGTGCCACCAGTGACCCTGACAGGGAGAATGAGCAGTTCTTC.

In DNA form, the CDR3 reads TGTGCCAGCAGTCTCGACCCCACTGAAGCTTTCTTT. Amino acid sequence: CASSLDPTEAFF. J is TRBJ1-1 and V is TRBV12-3 or TRBV12-4; D is unclear. The CDR3 totals 12 residues. The V gene lost 5 bases and the J gene lost 4 bases, with 8 bases spanning the gap.

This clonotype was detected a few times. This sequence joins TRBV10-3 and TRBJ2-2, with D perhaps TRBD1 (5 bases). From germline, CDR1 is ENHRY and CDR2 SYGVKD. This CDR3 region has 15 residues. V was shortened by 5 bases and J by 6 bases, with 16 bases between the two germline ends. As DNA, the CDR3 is TGTGCCATCAGTCCCTCAGACAGTACCGCCGGGGAGCTGTTTTTT. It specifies CAISPSDSTAGELFF.

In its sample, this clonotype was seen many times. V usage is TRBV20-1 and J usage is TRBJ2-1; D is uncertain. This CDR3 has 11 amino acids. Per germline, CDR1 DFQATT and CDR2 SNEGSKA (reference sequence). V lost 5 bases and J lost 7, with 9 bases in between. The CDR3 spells CSAVTRNEQFF. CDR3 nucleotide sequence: TGCAGTGCTGTGACCCGGAATGAGCAGTTCTTC.

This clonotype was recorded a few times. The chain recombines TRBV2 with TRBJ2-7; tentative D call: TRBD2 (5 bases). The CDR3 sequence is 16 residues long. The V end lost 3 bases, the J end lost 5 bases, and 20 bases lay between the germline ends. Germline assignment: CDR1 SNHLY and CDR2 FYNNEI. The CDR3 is CASSDRGGGPGHEQYF. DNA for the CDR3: TGTGCCAGCAGTGATCGGGGTGGAGGACCGGGCCACGAGCAGTACTTC.

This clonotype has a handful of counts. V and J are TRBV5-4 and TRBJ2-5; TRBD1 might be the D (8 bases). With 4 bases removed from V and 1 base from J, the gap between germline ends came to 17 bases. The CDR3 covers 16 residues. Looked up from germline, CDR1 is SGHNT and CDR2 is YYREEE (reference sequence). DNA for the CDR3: TGTGCCAGCAGCGGAGGACAGGGAGGGAGCCAAGAGACCCAGTACTTC. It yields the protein CASSGGQGGSQETQYF.